This passage covers 9 T cell receptor beta chains from one sample sequenced in a study of blood T cell repertoires in COVID-19 (dated by TCRdb to between 2020 and 2021). To prepare the library, the immunoSEQ multiplex PCR assay was applied. In its TCRdb copy, this immuneACCESS table keeps in-frame sequences only and misses some clones. Where compared with another copy, unresolved V genes explain less than half of these, and the others have no known cause. The table for this sample lists about 300,000 clones; around 89% of them were counted only once. Clones ranked in the top ten supply 1.5% to 2% of the sample. Specimen: peripheral blood. All receptors derive from a woman aged 30 to 39 with COVID-19, enrolled during active disease.

The V and J genes are TRBV27 and TRBJ1-4, with 8 nucleotides matching TRBD1. The CDR3 loop spans 16 amino acids. The germline CDR1 and CDR2 sequences are MNHEY and SMNVEV (reference sequence). V shed 5 bases, J shed 8 bases, and the junction held 13 bases outside the gene matches. The DNA of the CDR3 is TGTGCCAGCAGTCCACGACCGGACAGGGTTGACGAAAAACTGTTTTTT. Its protein is CASSPRPDRVDEKLFF.

This sequence joins TRBV4-2 and TRBJ1-2; D is possibly TRBD1 (6 bases). The CDR3 has 14 residues. Trimming took 0 bases from V and 7 from J, leaving 12 bases between them. Per germline, CDR1 LGHNA and CDR2 YNFKEQ. The CDR3 reads CASSQDRGEGGYTF. Written as DNA, the CDR3 is TGTGCCAGCAGCCAAGACAGGGGAGAAGGTGGCTACACCTTC.

This clone was picked up a small number of times. The chain combines TRBV6-6 with TRBJ1-1; tentatively, D is TRBD1 (6 bases). CDR1 MNHNY and CDR2 SVGAGI come from the germline V gene (reference sequence). The germline V and J ends were trimmed by 9 bases and 6 bases, with 20 bases remaining between them. There are 14 residues in the CDR3. The CDR3 loop reads CASVEPTGSAEAFF. For the CDR3, the DNA is TGTGCCAGTGTTGAGCCCACAGGGAGCGCTGAAGCTTTCTTT.

V usage is TRBV7-9 and J usage is TRBJ1-2; 7 positions match TRBD1. After removal of 1 base from V and 9 bases from J, the junction contained 5 bases not matched to a gene. Germline CDR1 is SEHNR and CDR2 is FQNEAQ (reference sequence). The CDR3 totals 13 residues. CDR3 in amino acids: CASSLGQGDSYTF. CDR3 coding DNA: TGTGCCAGCAGCTTAGGTCAGGGGGACAGCTACACCTTC. The full variable domain, in which reference TRBV7-9 and TRBJ1-2 provide the parts outside the CDR3, is DTGVSQNPRHKITKRGQNVTFRCDPISEHNRLYWYRQTLGQGPEFLTYFQNEAQLEKSRLLSDRFSAERPKGSFSTLEIQRTEQGDSAMYLCASSLGQGDSYTFGSGTRLTVV.

The chain is built from TRBV4-1 and TRBJ2-2; D might be TRBD2 (6 bases). This CDR3 contains 15 residues. Germline V gives CDR1 MGHRA, CDR2 YSYEKL. V gave up 4 bases and J gave up 4 bases, with 13 bases separating them. CDR3 protein: CASSPRGAGTGELFF. For the CDR3, the DNA is TGCGCCAGCAGCCCTCGAGGAGCGGGCACCGGGGAGCTGTTTTTT.

This sequence joins TRBV3-1 (or the pseudogene TRBV3-2) and TRBJ2-1; D perhaps matches TRBD1 (6 bases). V was pared by 6 bases and J by 7 bases, with 13 bases between. This CDR3 has 13 amino acids. Germline V gene data show CDR1 as LGHDT and CDR2 as YNNKEL (reference sequence). In nucleotides, the CDR3 is TGTGCCAGCAGTCGACTACAGGGTAATGAGCAGTTCTTC. Translated, it gives CASSRLQGNEQFF.

This clone was picked up one time. A junction end diverges from the germline sequence, so it may reflect a read error. The rearrangement links TRBV7-6 to TRBJ2-3; D gene uncertain. Germline V gene sequence: CDR1 SGHVS, CDR2 FNYEAQ. The CDR3 is 12 residues long. As DNA, the CDR3 is TGTGCCAGCAGTTTAGAACAGGATACGCAGTATTTT. Translating gives CASSLEQDTQYF.

The chain has TRBV11-3 and TRBJ2-5; D remains unclear. V lost 3 bases and J 4 bases, leaving 21 bases between the germline ends. The CDR3 contains 17 residues. Germline CDR1 reads SGHNT; CDR2 reads YENEEA. The CDR3 nucleotides are TGTGCCAGCAGCTTCGGGTTGCCGGATAAGGCCGCAGAGACCCAGTACTTC. Protein: CASSFGLPDKAAETQYF.

The rearrangement uses TRBV5-1 and TRBJ1-2; D not resolved. The ends were cut back, 1 base at V and 5 bases at J, with 9 bases in the middle. The germline V gene has CDR1 SGHRS and CDR2 YFSETQ. The CDR3 is 13 amino acids. The CDR3 region is CASSLSPFYGYTF. The CDR3 coding sequence is TGCGCCAGCAGCTTGTCCCCCTTTTATGGCTACACCTTC.